The rows below give T cell receptor beta chains drawn from one sample of a study of synovial regulatory T cells in juvenile arthritis. Sequencing was performed with immunoSEQ multiplex PCR; in TCRdb, only in-frame clones are kept and a portion is missing. The sample holds approximately 9,300 clones. The sequenced material came from Treg cells from blood. These receptors were obtained from a donor younger than 30 with juvenile idiopathic arthritis. The CDR3 runs from the conserved cysteine through the conserved F or W. Only some rows state a clone size, as once, few, many or a class for expanded clones.

CDR3 length	V gene	clone size	J gene	CDR3 protein
13	TRBV29-1	-	TRBJ2-3	CSVTGGNTDTQYF
15	TRBV7-2	-	TRBJ2-7	CASSLVGTGVYEQYF
15	TRBV10-3	-	TRBJ1-3	CAIGPTSWAGNTIYF
16	TRBV5-5	-	TRBJ1-2	CASSVGWGALNYGYTF
17	TRBV4-1	-	TRBJ2-3	CASSQYLRVAGTDTQYF
15	TRBV7-2	-	TRBJ2-5	CASSPVTGVEETQYF
12	TRBV6-5	-	TRBJ2-3	CASSYQTGTQYF
15	TRBV7-9	-	TRBJ1-1	CASSPPTGVSTEAFF
14	TRBV7-2	-	TRBJ2-1	CASSLRLAGNEQFF
13	TRBV4-3	-	TRBJ1-2	CASSQNEGGGYTF
15	TRBV28	-	TRBJ2-7	CASSLWGEGPYEQYF
12	TRBV29-1	-	TRBJ2-1	CSVRVRGYEQFF
14	TRBV7-9	-	TRBJ2-7	CASSLNDRGHEQYF
14	TRBV5-1	-	TRBJ1-6	CASSLSVDNSPLHF
15	TRBV5-1	medium-sized	TRBJ2-7	CASSPIGGQVDEQYF
16	TRBV5-1	-	TRBJ2-3	CASSLAGGIAVDTQYF
15	TRBV7-2	-	TRBJ2-3	CASSLAYKVGDTQYF
15	TRBV19	-	TRBJ1-3	CASSWTDPSGNTIYF
16	TRBV29-1	-	TRBJ2-2	CSVEIPNGMGTGELFF
12	TRBV29-1	-	TRBJ2-5	CSGTGFQETQYF
18	TRBV7-8	-	TRBJ2-5	CASSLGAGQVNGQQTQYF
11	TRBV20-1	-	TRBJ2-5	CSAPRGETQYF
12	TRBV11-1	-	TRBJ2-5	CASSLRSETQYF
16	TRBV18	-	TRBJ2-1	CASSSGLAATYNEQFF
16	TRBV10-3	-	TRBJ1-3	CAISVLRTGSGNTIYF
18	TRBV11-2	-	TRBJ2-5	CASSPDHALAGGLETQYF
14	TRBV5-1	-	TRBJ2-7	CASSLRDRDYEQYF
14	TRBV28	-	TRBJ1-4	CASSFFSGDEKLFF